This T cell receptor beta chain was observed in a study of vaccination and CD4 T cells after COVID-19. Study context: The authors used overlapping spike peptides from SARS-CoV-2, HCoV-NL63, HCoV-OC43 and HCoV-229E to stimulate cells.

Cultured CD4+ T cell DNA was sequenced using the Oncomine TCR Beta short-read assay. MiXCR was run by TCRdb on the PCR reads, yielding one entry per CDR3 protein. Here the sample spans under 20,000 distinct CDR3 sequences, roughly 50% being singletons. The sample holds a few counts of this clonotype. Its matching antigen is unknown. Sample treatment: roughly 10-day PBMC culture with coronavirus spike peptide pools or control peptides (ViraFEST assay). This specimen was CD4+ T cells from blood, cultured in vitro, taken before SARS-CoV-2 vaccination. The sequence was obtained from a human donor who had recovered from COVID-19.

The CDR3 here is CASSLYWQETQYF. CDR3 sequence (DNA): TGTGCCAGCAGTTTATACTGGCAAGAGACCCAGTACTTC. V usage is TRBV27 and J usage is TRBJ2-5; unclear D gene. Germline values: CDR1 MNHEY, CDR2 SMNVEV (reference sequence). This CDR3 is built from 13 residues. Trimming cost V 1 base and J 2 bases, with 5 bases left between them.